The 28 T cell receptor beta chains below all came from one sample that was sequenced in a study of blood T cell repertoires in COVID-19. Using immunoSEQ multiplex PCR, the repertoire was profiled, and TCRdb retains in-frame clones only, with some absent. The data hold about 200,000 clones, with about 85% observed a single time. Sequences were obtained from PBMCs or T cells enriched from blood (not recorded which). All receptors derive from a middle-aged man who had recovered from COVID-19.

The J gene is TRBJ2-7, the V gene TRBV4-1; weak D call: TRBD2 (6 bases). V was cut by 2 bases and J by 3 bases, with 14 bases left in between. Germline V CDR1 and CDR2: MGHRA, YSYEKL. The CDR3 extends over 15 amino acids. As DNA, the CDR3 is TGCGCCAGCAGCCAACGGACGGTGGGAGGCTACGAGCAGTACTTC. It is translated as CASSQRTVGGYEQYF.

CDR3 sequence: CASSLERADTQYF. CDR3 sequence (DNA): TGTGCCAGCAGCTTAGAACGGGCAGATACGCAGTATTTT. The V call is TRBV11-2, the J call TRBJ2-3; D not certain. V shed 0 bases and J shed 4 bases, with 5 bases lying between them. Germline V lookup: CDR1 SGHAT, CDR2 FQNNGV. The CDR3 totals 13 residues.

The chain couples TRBV3-1 (or the pseudogene TRBV3-2) to TRBJ2-3; 8 bases are shared with TRBD2. Germline assignment: CDR1 LGHDT and CDR2 YNNKEL (reference sequence). The V segment lost 0 bases and the J segment 5 bases; nucleotides outside the gene matches: 4. This CDR3 comprises 15 residues. The CDR3 protein is CASSQDSREVDTQYF. The CDR3 DNA reads as TGTGCCAGCAGCCAAGACTCGCGGGAGGTAGATACGCAGTATTTT.

The chain combines TRBV29-1 with TRBJ2-5; 9 nucleotides line up with TRBD2. The CDR3 is 13 amino acids. CDR1 is SQVTM, CDR2 ANQGSEA, per germline. The trim removed 4 bases at V and 5 bases at J, leaving 5 bases unmatched. CDR3 sequence (DNA): TGCAGCGTTGGGACTAGCGTAGGGGAGACCCAGTACTTC. Translated: CSVGTSVGETQYF.

The chain carries TRBV4-3 and TRBJ2-3; TRBD2 matches 8 bases. The CDR3 consists of 16 residues. Germline V gives CDR1 LGHNA, CDR2 YSLEER. With 0 bases clipped from V and 4 bases from J, the junction kept 6 bases outside the gene matches. Here the CDR3 reads CASSQDSSGGPDTQYF. The CDR3 bases are TGCGCCAGCAGCCAAGATTCCAGCGGGGGACCAGATACGCAGTATTTT.

The rearrangement uses TRBV5-5 and TRBJ2-1, with TRBD2 as a possible D gene (6 bases). This CDR3 is built from 16 residues. Germline V lookup: CDR1 SGHKS, CDR2 YYEKEE (reference sequence). The V end lost 0 bases, the J end lost 2 bases, and 12 bases lay between the germline ends. The CDR3, as DNA: TGTGCCAGCAGCTTGGCCGCTAGCGAGCCCTACAATGAGCAGTTCTTC. Encoded protein: CASSLAASEPYNEQFF.

This clone is a singleton in its sample. The J gene is TRBJ2-2, the V gene TRBV5-1; tentative D call: TRBD2 (6 bases). V was shortened by 3 bases and J by 6 bases, with 12 bases between the two germline ends. This CDR3 contains 14 residues. Per germline, CDR1 SGHRS and CDR2 YFSETQ. CDR3 nucleotides: TGCGCCAGCAGCTGGCGGGGTTTGGCCGGGGAGCTGTTTTTT. Translating gives CASSWRGLAGELFF.

The chain employs TRBV3-1 (or the pseudogene TRBV3-2) and TRBJ2-3, with D tentatively TRBD1 (5 bases). The length of the CDR3 is 13 residues. Between the trimmed V and J ends, which lost 10 bases and 0 bases, there was a span of 11 bases. CDR1 and CDR2 from the germline V gene are LGHDT and YNNKEL (reference sequence). The CDR3: CATSQGSTDTQYF. CDR3 nucleotide sequence: TGTGCCACCTCTCAGGGAAGCACAGATACGCAGTATTTT.

J is TRBJ2-1 and V is TRBV19, with D perhaps TRBD2 (5 bases). The CDR3 length is 14 residues. The germline CDR1 and CDR2 sequences are LNHDA and SQIVND (reference sequence). Deletions cut 8 bases from V and 3 bases from J, with 14 bases between. The CDR3 here is CASGDGKLYNEQFF. In DNA form, the CDR3 reads TGTGCCAGTGGAGACGGGAAGCTCTACAATGAGCAGTTCTTC.

This clone was counted once. The chain links TRBV29-1 to TRBJ1-1, with D tentatively TRBD1 (5 bases). This CDR3 is 11 amino acids long. CDR1 is SQVTM and CDR2 is ANQGSEA in the germline V gene. Trimming removed 4 bases from V and 6 bases from J, with 9 bases in between. The CDR3 DNA is TGCAGCGTTGGAAGGGGCGCTGAAGCTTTCTTT. This sequence encodes CSVGRGAEAFF. The variable domain in full, completed from reference TRBV29-1 and TRBJ1-1, reads SAVISQKPSRDICQRGTSLTIQCQVDSQVTMMFWYRQQPGQSLTLIATANQGSEATYESGFVIDKFPISRPNLTFSTLTVSNMSPEDSSIYLCSVGRGAEAFFGQGTRLTVV.

V is TRBV15 and J is TRBJ2-7, with 8 nucleotides matching TRBD1. V shed 0 bases, J shed 2 bases, and the junction held 18 bases outside the gene matches. Germline CDR1 reads LNHNV; CDR2 reads YYDKDF (reference sequence). The CDR3 contains 20 residues. CDR3 region: CATSRDAIAGGRFSTYEQYF. The CDR3 nucleotides are TGTGCCACCAGCAGAGATGCGATTGCAGGGGGCCGTTTCTCCACCTACGAGCAGTACTTC.

A word on this clone: Other DNA sequences in this specimen translate into the identical CDR3. This chain joins TRBV20-1 and TRBJ1-2, with D perhaps TRBD1 (6 bases). V shed 3 bases and J shed 9 bases, with 11 bases lying between them. Germline CDR1 DFQATT, CDR2 SNEGSKA (reference sequence). The CDR3 is made up of 11 amino acids. As DNA, the CDR3 is TGCAGTGCTAGGGACAGTCGGAGCTACACCTTC. It is translated as CSARDSRSYTF.

The sample holds a few counts of this clone. The chain joins TRBV19 to TRBJ2-1, with 13 bases fitting TRBD2. The V gene end was trimmed by 2 bases and the J gene end by 7 bases; junction bases not matched to a gene: 2. Looked up from germline, CDR1 is LNHDA and CDR2 is SQIVND (reference sequence). The CDR3 loop spans 15 amino acids. CDR3 protein: CASSIPGLAGNEQFF. CDR3 coding DNA: TGTGCCAGTAGTATACCGGGACTAGCGGGAAATGAGCAGTTCTTC.

This chain joins TRBV19 and TRBJ1-5, with 7 bases identical to TRBD1. There are 14 residues in the CDR3. V shed 4 bases, J shed 3 bases, and the junction held 3 bases outside the gene matches. The germline gives CDR1 LNHDA, CDR2 SQIVND (reference sequence). This CDR3 is CASSRDSYNQPQHF. The CDR3 nucleotides are TGTGCCAGTAGTAGGGACAGTTACAATCAGCCCCAGCATTTT. Filled out from reference TRBV19 and TRBJ1-5, the complete variable domain reads DGGITQSPKYLFRKEGQNVTLSCEQNLNHDAMYWYRQDPGQGLRLIYYSQIVNDFQKGDIAEGYSVSREKKESFPLTVTSAQKNPTAFYLCASSRDSYNQPQHFGDGTRLSIL.

The rearrangement uses TRBV28 and TRBJ1-1; D might be TRBD1 (6 bases). Trimming shortened V by 6 bases and J by 4 bases, and 15 bases separated the two germline ends. The germline CDR1 and CDR2 sequences are MDHEN and SYDVKM. The CDR3 is made up of 14 amino acids. As DNA, the CDR3 is TGTGCCAGCAGGCCAGGGGATCTGATCACTGAAGCTTTCTTT. This codes for CASRPGDLITEAFF. Looking up the rest from reference TRBV28 and TRBJ1-1 gives the full variable domain: DVKVTQSSRYLVKRTGEKVFLECVQDMDHENMFWYRQDPGLGLRLIYFSYDVKMKEKGDIPEGYSVSREKKERFSLILESASTNQTSMYLCASRPGDLITEAFFGQGTRLTVV.

The chain joins TRBV15 to TRBJ2-5; 9 bases line up with TRBD2. This CDR3 has 16 amino acids. V lost 2 bases, J lost 7 bases, and 11 bases stayed unmatched. Germline V gene data show CDR1 as LNHNV and CDR2 as YYDKDF (reference sequence). The CDR3 loop is CATSRPSGTSRVTQYF. CDR3 bases: TGTGCCACCAGCAGACCCTCCGGGACTAGCAGGGTGACCCAGTACTTC.

The V and J genes are TRBV5-1 and TRBJ1-1; D gene uncertain. V was shortened by 4 bases and J by 7 bases, with 11 bases between the two germline ends. CDR3 length equals 12 residues. In germline, CDR1 is SGHRS, CDR2 YFSETQ. CDR3: CASSAFGGEAFF. The CDR3 DNA reads as TGCGCCAGCAGCGCCTTTGGCGGTGAAGCTTTCTTT. Based on the CDR3 plus reference TRBV5-1 and TRBJ1-1, the full variable domain is KAGVTQTPRYLIKTRGQQVTLSCSPISGHRSVSWYQQTPGQGLQFLFEYFSETQRNKGNFPGRFSGRQFSNSRSEMNVSTLELGDSALYLCASSAFGGEAFFGQGTRLTVV.

The rearrangement joins TRBV19 to TRBJ2-1, with 10 bases aligning to TRBD2. The CDR3 length is 15 residues. The germline V gene has CDR1 LNHDA and CDR2 SQIVND (reference sequence). V lost 3 bases, J lost 1 base, and 0 bases stayed unmatched. CDR3 sequence (DNA): TGTGCCAGTAGTATTAGCGGGGGGTCCTACAATGAGCAGTTCTTC. The encoded protein is CASSISGGSYNEQFF.

Only a few counts were recorded for this clone. This rearrangement joins TRBV20-1 to TRBJ2-1; 8 bases are a match to TRBD1. CDR3 length: 15 residues. Trimming took 3 bases from V and 6 from J; bases not matched to a gene: 10. Germline lookup yields CDR1 DFQATT and CDR2 SNEGSKA (reference sequence). This CDR3 is CSASLWTGWANEQFF. CDR3 DNA sequence: TGCAGTGCTAGTCTCTGGACAGGGTGGGCCAATGAGCAGTTCTTC.

This clone has a handful of counts. The gene calls are TRBV11-3 and TRBJ2-7; 10 bases align to TRBD1. The germline V gene encodes CDR1 SGHNT and CDR2 YENEEA. V gave up 0 bases and J gave up 5 bases; unmatched junction bases: 4. CDR3 length equals 15 residues. The CDR3 coding sequence is TGTGCCAGCAGCTTAGAAGGGACAGGGGAGGACGAGCAGTACTTC. It is translated as CASSLEGTGEDEQYF.

The chain employs TRBV19 and TRBJ2-6; 8 nucleotides match TRBD2. The V gene's germline CDR1 is LNHDA and CDR2 SQIVND (reference sequence). V lost 5 bases, J lost 0 bases, and 12 bases stayed unmatched. The CDR3 covers 19 residues. The CDR3, as DNA: TGTGCCAGTAGTCTCGGGAGGGCTTCCTCGTTCTCTGGGGCCAACGTCCTGACTTTC. Translation gives CASSLGRASSFSGANVLTF.

A single count supports this clone. This rearrangement joins TRBV18 to TRBJ1-2; D is unclear. CDR3 length: 13 amino acids. Trimming cost V 1 base and J 8 bases, with 11 bases left between them. Germline loops: CDR1 KGHSH, CDR2 LQKENI. CDR3 nucleotide sequence: TGTGCCAGCTCACCACGGGAGGCGGGGGGCTACACCTTC. Amino acids: CASSPREAGGYTF.

This chain links TRBV28 with TRBJ1-5; no reliable D call. The CDR3 consists of 15 residues. Trimming removed 2 bases at V and 5 bases at J, with 13 bases between. Germline CDR1 reads MDHEN; CDR2 reads SYDVKM. The CDR3 DNA reads as TGTGCCAGCAGTTTAGTGAAAGCACCTTATCAGCCCCAGCATTTT. This gives the protein CASSLVKAPYQPQHF.

This clone was counted only a few times. This rearrangement joins TRBV2 to TRBJ2-5, with 10 bases fitting TRBD2. V shed 4 bases and J 5 bases; nucleotides not matched to a gene: 13. Germline V gene data show CDR1 as SNHLY and CDR2 as FYNNEI. The CDR3 is 17 amino acids. DNA of the CDR3: TGTGCCAGCAGTGGCCCCCGAGCGGGAGGGCCCCGGGAGACCCAGTACTTC. It codes for CASSGPRAGGPRETQYF.

On this clone itself: Sequence at one end of the junction differs from germline and may be a read error. This chain uses TRBV5-6 with TRBJ2-7, with D unresolved. CDR1 is SGHDT, CDR2 YYEEEE, per germline. The CDR3 extends over 13 amino acids. Here the CDR3 reads CAGSLAYTYEQYF. The CDR3 region has the DNA TGTGCCGGCAGCTTGGCGTACACCTACGAGCAGTACTTC.

Notes on this clone: This sample also contains other DNA sequences that code for the same CDR3. The chain combines TRBV7-9 with TRBJ1-4, with no clear D. The V gene's germline CDR1 is SEHNR and CDR2 FQNEAQ (reference sequence). V lost 1 base, J lost 3 bases, and 6 bases lay in between. The CDR3 extends over 14 amino acids. CDR3 bases: TGTGCCAGCAGCTTAGAACGGGCTAATGAAAAACTGTTTTTT. It specifies CASSLERANEKLFF. The whole variable domain, remainder taken from reference TRBV7-9 and TRBJ1-4, is DTGVSQNPRHKITKRGQNVTFRCDPISEHNRLYWYRQTLGQGPEFLTYFQNEAQLEKSRLLSDRFSAERPKGSFSTLEIQRTEQGDSAMYLCASSLERANEKLFFGSGTQLSVL.

The V and J genes are TRBV27 and TRBJ1-1; the match to TRBD1 covers 9 bases. The germline CDR1 and CDR2 sequences are MNHEY and SMNVEV (reference sequence). V shed 4 bases and J 4 bases; nucleotides not matched to a gene: 13. This CDR3 contains 17 residues. The CDR3 loop is CASSSNAGTGLITEAFF. CDR3 DNA sequence: TGTGCCAGCAGTTCGAACGCCGGGACAGGGCTAATCACTGAAGCTTTCTTT.

CDR3 DNA sequence: TGTGCCAGTAGTTGGGCAGGGGGTAGCGGGAGAACAGATACGCAGTATTTT. This gives the protein CASSWAGGSGRTDTQYF. The chain carries TRBV19 and TRBJ2-3; 9 bases are shared with TRBD2. This CDR3 has 17 residues. The V segment lost 5 bases and the J segment 3 bases; nucleotides outside the gene matches: 12. The germline V gene encodes CDR1 LNHDA and CDR2 SQIVND (reference sequence).